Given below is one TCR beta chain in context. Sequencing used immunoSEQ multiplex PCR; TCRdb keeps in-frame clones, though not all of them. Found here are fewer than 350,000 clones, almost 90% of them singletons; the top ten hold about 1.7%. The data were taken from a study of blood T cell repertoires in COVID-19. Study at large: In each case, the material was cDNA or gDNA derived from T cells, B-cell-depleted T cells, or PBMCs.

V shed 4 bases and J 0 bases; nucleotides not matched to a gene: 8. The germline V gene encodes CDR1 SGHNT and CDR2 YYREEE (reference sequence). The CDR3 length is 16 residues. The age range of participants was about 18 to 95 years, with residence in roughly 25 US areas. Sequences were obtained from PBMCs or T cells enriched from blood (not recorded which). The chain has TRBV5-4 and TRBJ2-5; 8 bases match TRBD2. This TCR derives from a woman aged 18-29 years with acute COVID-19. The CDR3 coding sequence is TGTGCCAGCAGCCCGGGAAGCGGGAGATACCAAGAGACCCAGTACTTC. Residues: CASSPGSGRYQETQYF. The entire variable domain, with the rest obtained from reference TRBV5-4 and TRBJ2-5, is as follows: ETGVTQSPTHLIKTRGQQVTLRCSSQSGHNTVSWYQQALGQGPQFIFQYYREEENGRGNFPPRFSGLQFPNYSSELNVNALELDDSALYLCASSPGSGRYQETQYFGPGTRLLVL.